The entry below describes one T cell receptor beta chain. The CDR3 is 14 residues long. Germline lookup yields CDR1 KGHSH and CDR2 LQKENI. V lost 5 bases, J lost 1 base, and 1 base stayed unmatched. The sample is drawn from a study of blood T cell repertoires in COVID-19. On the study more broadly: Sites across the United States, Italy and Spain contributed samples from acute and convalescent COVID-19. Sources were T cells, B-cell-depleted T cells, or PBMCs; the material itself was cDNA or gDNA.

Source study methods: Reference gene primer amplification in the assay estimated nucleated cell counts. TCRdb's table, derived via immunoSEQ multiplex PCR, lists solely in-frame clones and lacks some. Clonal size and the V and J genes are those of that table, whereas D and trimming came from the DNA. The table has around 120,000 clones, roughly nine tenths seen once. Seattle enrolled patients during active infection and tracked them longitudinally. The chain carries TRBV18 and TRBJ2-2; 7 bases fit TRBD1. The sample comprised peripheral blood. The clonotype comes from a man aged 55 to 70 with COVID-19, enrolled during active disease. CDR3 residues: CASSWTGNTGELFF. The CDR3 DNA is TGTGCCAGCTCATGGACAGGGAACACCGGGGAGCTGTTTTTT.